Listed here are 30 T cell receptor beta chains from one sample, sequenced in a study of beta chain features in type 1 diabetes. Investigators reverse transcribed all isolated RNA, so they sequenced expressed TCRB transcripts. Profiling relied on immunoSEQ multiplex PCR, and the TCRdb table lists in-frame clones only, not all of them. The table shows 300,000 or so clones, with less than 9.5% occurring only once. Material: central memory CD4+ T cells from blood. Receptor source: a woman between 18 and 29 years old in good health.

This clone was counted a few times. The CDR3, as DNA: TGTGCCAGCAGGTTGGACAGGAACACTGAAGCTTTCTTT. Protein product: CASRLDRNTEAFF. The chain has TRBV6-1 and TRBJ1-1, with D possibly matching TRBD1 (6 bases). Germline V gene lookup returns CDR1 MNHNS and CDR2 SASEGT. The germline V and J ends were trimmed by 6 bases and 1 base, with 9 bases remaining between them. The CDR3 contains 13 residues.

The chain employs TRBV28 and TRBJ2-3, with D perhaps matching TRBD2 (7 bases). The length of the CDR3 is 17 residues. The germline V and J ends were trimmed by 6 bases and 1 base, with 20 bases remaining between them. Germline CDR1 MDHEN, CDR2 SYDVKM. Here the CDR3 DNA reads TGTGCCAGCAGCCCAACTGGGCGGGGGCGTCGCACAGATACGCAGTATTTT. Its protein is CASSPTGRGRRTDTQYF.

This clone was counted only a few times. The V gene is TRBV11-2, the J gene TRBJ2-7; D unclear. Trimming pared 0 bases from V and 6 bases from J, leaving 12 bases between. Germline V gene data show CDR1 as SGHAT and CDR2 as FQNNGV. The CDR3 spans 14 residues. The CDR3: CASSLDPLALEQYF. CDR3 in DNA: TGTGCCAGCAGCTTAGACCCCCTGGCCCTCGAGCAGTACTTC.

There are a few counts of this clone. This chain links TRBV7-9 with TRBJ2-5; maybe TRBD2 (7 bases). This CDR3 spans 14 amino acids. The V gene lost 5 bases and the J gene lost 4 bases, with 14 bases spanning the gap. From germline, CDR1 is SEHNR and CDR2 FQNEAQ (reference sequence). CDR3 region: CASSPRGGPETQYF. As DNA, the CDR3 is TGTGCCAGCAGCCCTAGGGGGGGCCCAGAGACCCAGTACTTC. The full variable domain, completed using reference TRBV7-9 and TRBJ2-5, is DTGVSQNPRHKITKRGQNVTFRCDPISEHNRLYWYRQTLGQGPEFLTYFQNEAQLEKSRLLSDRFSAERPKGSFSTLEIQRTEQGDSAMYLCASSPRGGPETQYFGPGTRLLVL.

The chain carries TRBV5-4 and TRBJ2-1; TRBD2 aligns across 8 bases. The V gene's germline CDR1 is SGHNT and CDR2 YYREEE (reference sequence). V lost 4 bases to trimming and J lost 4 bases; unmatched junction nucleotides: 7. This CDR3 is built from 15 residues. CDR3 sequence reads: CASSVAAGAYNEQFF. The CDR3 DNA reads TGTGCCAGCAGCGTCGCAGCGGGAGCGTACAATGAGCAGTTCTTC.

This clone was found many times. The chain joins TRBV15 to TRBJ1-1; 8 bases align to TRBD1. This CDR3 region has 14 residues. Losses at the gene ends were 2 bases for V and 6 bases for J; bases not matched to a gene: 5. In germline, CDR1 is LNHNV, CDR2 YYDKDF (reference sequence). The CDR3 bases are TGTGCCACCAGCAGATGGGACAGGAGCGCTGAAGCTTTCTTT. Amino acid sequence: CATSRWDRSAEAFF.

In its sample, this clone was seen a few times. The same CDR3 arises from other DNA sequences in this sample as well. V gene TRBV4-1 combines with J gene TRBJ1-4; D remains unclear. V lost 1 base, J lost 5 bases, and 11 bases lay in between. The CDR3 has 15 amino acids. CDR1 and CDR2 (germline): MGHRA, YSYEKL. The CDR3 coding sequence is TGCGCCAGCAGCCAAGGGTCGTCAGAAAATGAAAAACTGTTTTTT. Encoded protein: CASSQGSSENEKLFF.

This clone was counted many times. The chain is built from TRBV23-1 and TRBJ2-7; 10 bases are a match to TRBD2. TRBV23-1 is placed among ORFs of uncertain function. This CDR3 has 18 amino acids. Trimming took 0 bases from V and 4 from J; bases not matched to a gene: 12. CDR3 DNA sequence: TGCGCCAGCAGTCAATCCCGAAGACTAGCGGGTTTACCTTACGAGCAGTACTTC. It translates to CASSQSRRLAGLPYEQYF.

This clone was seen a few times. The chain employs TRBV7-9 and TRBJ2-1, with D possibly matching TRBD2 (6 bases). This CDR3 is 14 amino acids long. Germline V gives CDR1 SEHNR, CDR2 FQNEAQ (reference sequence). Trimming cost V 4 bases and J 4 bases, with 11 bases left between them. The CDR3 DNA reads TGTGCCAGCAGCTCCTCTGGAGGGTACAATGAGCAGTTCTTC. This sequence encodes CASSSSGGYNEQFF.

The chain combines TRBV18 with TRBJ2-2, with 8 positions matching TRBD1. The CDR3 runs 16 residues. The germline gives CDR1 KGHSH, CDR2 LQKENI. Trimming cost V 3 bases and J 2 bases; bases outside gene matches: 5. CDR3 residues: CASSPFQGANTGELFF. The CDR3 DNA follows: TGTGCCAGCTCACCCTTTCAGGGGGCCAACACCGGGGAGCTGTTTTTT.

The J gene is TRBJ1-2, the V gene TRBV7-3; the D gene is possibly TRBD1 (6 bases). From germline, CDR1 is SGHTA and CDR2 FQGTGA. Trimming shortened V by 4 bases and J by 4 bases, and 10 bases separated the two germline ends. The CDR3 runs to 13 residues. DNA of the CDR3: TGTGCCAGCAGCTCACAGGGCCGCTATGGCTACACCTTC. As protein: CASSSQGRYGYTF.

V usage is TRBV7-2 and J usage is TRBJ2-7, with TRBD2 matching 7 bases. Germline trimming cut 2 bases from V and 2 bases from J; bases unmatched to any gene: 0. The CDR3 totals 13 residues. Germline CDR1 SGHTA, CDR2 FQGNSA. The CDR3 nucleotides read TGTGCCAGCAGCTTACTAGCGGCCTACGAGCAGTACTTC. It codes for CASSLLAAYEQYF. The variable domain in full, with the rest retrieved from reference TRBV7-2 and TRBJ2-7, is GAGVSQSPSNKVTEKGKDVELRCDPISGHTALYWYRQSLGQGLEFLIYFQGNSAPDKSGLPSDRFSAERTGGSVSTLTIQRTQQEDSAVYLCASSLLAAYEQYFGPGTRLTVT.

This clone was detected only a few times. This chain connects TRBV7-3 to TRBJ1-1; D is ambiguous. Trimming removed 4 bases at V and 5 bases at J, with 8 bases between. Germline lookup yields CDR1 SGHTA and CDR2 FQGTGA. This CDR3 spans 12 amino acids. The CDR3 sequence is CASSSEGTEAFF. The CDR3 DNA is TGTGCCAGCAGCTCAGAGGGAACTGAAGCTTTCTTT.

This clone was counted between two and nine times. The CDR3 spells CASSSGQGYGYTF. The CDR3 nucleotides read TGTGCCAGCAGCTCAGGCCAGGGCTATGGCTACACCTTC. The V gene is TRBV7-8, the J gene TRBJ1-2; D perhaps matches TRBD1 (5 bases). Trimming shortened V by 4 bases and J by 4 bases, and 10 bases separated the two germline ends. The CDR3 contains 13 residues. Germline V CDR1 and CDR2: SGHVS, FQNEAQ.

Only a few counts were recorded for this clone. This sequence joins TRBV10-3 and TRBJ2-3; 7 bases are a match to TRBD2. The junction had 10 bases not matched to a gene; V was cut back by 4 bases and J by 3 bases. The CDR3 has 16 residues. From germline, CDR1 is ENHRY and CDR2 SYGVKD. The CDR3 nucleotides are TGTGCCATCAGTGGGACTAGAGGCATATCGACAGATACGCAGTATTTT. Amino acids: CAISGTRGISTDTQYF.

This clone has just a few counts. The CDR3 DNA sequence: TGTGCCAGCAGCTTTAGGGAGTTTTCCTACGAGCAGTACTTC. Translated, it gives CASSFREFSYEQYF. The rearrangement joins TRBV11-1 to TRBJ2-7; TRBD2 is a possible D gene (5 bases). Trimming stripped 3 bases from V and 1 base from J, with 10 bases between. Germline V gives CDR1 SGHAT, CDR2 FQDESV (reference sequence). This CDR3 contains 14 residues.

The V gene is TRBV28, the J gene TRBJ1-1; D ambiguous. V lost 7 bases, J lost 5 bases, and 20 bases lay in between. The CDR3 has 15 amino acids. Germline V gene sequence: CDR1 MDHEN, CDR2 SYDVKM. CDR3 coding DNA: TGTGCCAGCATCGACACACGAGGGTATGATACTGAAGCTTTCTTT. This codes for CASIDTRGYDTEAFF.

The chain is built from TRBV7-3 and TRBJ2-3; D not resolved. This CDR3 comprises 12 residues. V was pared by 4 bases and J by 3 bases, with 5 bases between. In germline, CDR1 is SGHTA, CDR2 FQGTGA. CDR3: CASSSVTDTQYF. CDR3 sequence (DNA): TGTGCCAGCAGCTCGGTAACAGATACGCAGTATTTT. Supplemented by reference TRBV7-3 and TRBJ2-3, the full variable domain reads GAGVSQTPSNKVTEKGKYVELRCDPISGHTALYWYRQSLGQGPEFLIYFQGTGAADDSGLPNDRFFAVRPEGSVSTLKIQRTERGDSAVYLCASSSVTDTQYFGPGTRLTVL.

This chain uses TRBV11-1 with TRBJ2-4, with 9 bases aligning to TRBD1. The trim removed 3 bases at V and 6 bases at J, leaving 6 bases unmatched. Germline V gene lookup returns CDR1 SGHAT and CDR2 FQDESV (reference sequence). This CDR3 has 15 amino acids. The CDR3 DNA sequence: TGTGCCAGCAGCTTCACAGGGGGCTTCCTAAACATTCAGTACTTC. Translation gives CASSFTGGFLNIQYF.

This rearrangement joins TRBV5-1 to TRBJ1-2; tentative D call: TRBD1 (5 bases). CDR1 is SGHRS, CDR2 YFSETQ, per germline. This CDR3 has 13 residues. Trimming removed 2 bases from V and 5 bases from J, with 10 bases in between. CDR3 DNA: TGCGCCAGCAGCTTACCAGGGTCGTATGGCTACACCTTC. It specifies CASSLPGSYGYTF.

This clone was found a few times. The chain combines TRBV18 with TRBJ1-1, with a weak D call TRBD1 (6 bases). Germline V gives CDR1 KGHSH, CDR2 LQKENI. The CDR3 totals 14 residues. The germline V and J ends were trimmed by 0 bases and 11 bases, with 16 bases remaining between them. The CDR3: CASSPPKYQQGAFF. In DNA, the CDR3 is TGTGCCAGCTCACCACCGAAATATCAACAGGGCGCTTTCTTT.

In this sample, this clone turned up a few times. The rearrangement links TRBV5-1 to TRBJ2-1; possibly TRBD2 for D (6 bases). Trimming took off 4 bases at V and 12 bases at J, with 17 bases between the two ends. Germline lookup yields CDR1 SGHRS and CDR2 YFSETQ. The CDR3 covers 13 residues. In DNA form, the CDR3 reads TGCGCCAGCAGCGAAGAATCCGGGACTGCGCAGTTCTTC. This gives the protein CASSEESGTAQFF.

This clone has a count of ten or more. CDR3 sequence (DNA): TGCGCCAGCAGCCGAGACAGGGATGGGGATGAAAAACTGTTTTTT. Translating gives CASSRDRDGDEKLFF. The genes are TRBV4-3 and TRBJ1-4; 7 bases fit TRBD1. CDR1 is LGHNA, CDR2 YSLEER, per germline. The CDR3 sequence is 15 residues long. V lost 4 bases to trimming and J lost 6 bases; unmatched junction nucleotides: 8.

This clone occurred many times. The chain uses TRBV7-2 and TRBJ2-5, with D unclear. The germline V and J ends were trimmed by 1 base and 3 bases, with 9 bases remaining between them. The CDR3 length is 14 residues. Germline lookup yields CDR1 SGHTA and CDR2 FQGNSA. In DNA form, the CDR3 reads TGTGCCAGCAGCTTAGTTGTGGGGAAAGAGACCCAGTACTTC. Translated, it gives CASSLVVGKETQYF.

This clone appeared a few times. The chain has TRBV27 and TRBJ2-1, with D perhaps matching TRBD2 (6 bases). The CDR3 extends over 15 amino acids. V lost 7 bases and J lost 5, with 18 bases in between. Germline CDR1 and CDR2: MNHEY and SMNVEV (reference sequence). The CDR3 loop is CASNRAGRSDNEQFF. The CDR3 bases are TGTGCCAGCAACCGAGCGGGCCGGTCTGACAATGAGCAGTTCTTC.

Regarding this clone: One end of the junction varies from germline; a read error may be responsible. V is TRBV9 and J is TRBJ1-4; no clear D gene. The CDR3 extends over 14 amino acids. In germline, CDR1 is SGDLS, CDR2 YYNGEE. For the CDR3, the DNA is TGTGCCAGCAGCGAGCAGCCGGAAACTAGTCCTCGTGAGTTT. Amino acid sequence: CASSEQPETSPREF.

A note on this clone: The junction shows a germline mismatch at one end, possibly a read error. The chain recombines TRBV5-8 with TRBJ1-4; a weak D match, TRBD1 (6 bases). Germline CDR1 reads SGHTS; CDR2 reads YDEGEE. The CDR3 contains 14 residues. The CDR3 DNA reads TGCGCCAGCAGCCGTTCGGGGACACGTGAAAAACTGTTTTTT. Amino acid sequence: CASSRSGTREKLFF.

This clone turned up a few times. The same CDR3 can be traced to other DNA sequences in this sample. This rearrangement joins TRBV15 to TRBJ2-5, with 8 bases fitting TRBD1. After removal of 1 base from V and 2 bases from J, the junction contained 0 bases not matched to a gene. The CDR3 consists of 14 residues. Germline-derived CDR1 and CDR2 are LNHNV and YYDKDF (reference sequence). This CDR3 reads CATSRGTGQETQYF. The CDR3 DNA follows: TGTGCCACCAGCAGAGGGACAGGGCAAGAGACCCAGTACTTC.

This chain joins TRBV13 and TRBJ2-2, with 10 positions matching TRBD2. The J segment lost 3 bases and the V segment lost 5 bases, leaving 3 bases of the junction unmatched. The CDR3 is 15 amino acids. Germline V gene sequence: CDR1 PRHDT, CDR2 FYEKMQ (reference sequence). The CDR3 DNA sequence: TGTGCCAGCAGCACTCTAGCGGGAGACACCGGGGAGCTGTTTTTT. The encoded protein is CASSTLAGDTGELFF.

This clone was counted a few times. CDR3 DNA sequence: TGTGCCATCAGTGACTCCGGACTAGCGGCGACCTACGAGCAGTACTTC. This sequence encodes CAISDSGLAATYEQYF. The chain joins TRBV10-3 to TRBJ2-7, with TRBD2 matching 10 bases. V trimming: 3 bases; J trimming: 2 bases; junction bases outside the gene matches: 7. This CDR3 is built from 16 residues. Germline CDR1 reads ENHRY; CDR2 reads SYGVKD.